The 18 T cell receptor beta chains in this list originate from one sample, sequenced in a study of CD4 T cells in relation to SARS-CoV-2 and coronaviruses. The assay was immunoSEQ multiplex PCR, and TCRdb's table has in-frame clones only and misses some. Of about 56,000 clones listed, around 92% are singletons. Sequencing input: naive CD4+ T cells from PBMCs. The subset is: naive CD4+ T cells isolated by negative enrichment. These TCRs come from an adult with COVID-19.

Regarding this clone: In the same sample, other DNA sequences code for this CDR3. V gene TRBV28 combines with J gene TRBJ2-2; D ambiguous. This CDR3 region has 12 residues. Trimming stripped 6 bases from V and 0 bases from J, with 2 bases between. Per the germline V gene, CDR1 is MDHEN and CDR2 is SYDVKM. The CDR3 sequence: CASSSNTGELFF. The CDR3 nucleotides are TGTGCCAGCAGCTCGAACACCGGGGAGCTGTTTTTT.

This chain links TRBV7-8 with TRBJ2-6; D may be TRBD2 (6 bases). This CDR3 contains 16 residues. Trimming removed 11 bases at V and 0 bases at J, with 17 bases between. Germline lookup yields CDR1 SGHVS and CDR2 FQNEAQ. The CDR3 DNA reads TGTGCCTTAGTCGGAGGGGCGATCTCTGGGGCCAACGTCCTGACTTTC. Protein product: CALVGGAISGANVLTF.

The rearrangement joins TRBV6-2 or TRBV6-3 to TRBJ2-7; D not resolved. The CDR3 loop spans 12 amino acids. Germline CDR1 reads MNHEY; CDR2 reads SVGEGT. Deletions cut 6 bases from V and 5 bases from J, with 11 bases between. CDR3 in amino acids: CASSWSNHEQYF. DNA for the CDR3: TGTGCCAGCAGCTGGTCCAACCACGAGCAGTACTTC.

The gene calls are TRBV30 and TRBJ1-1, with a possible D match to TRBD1 (5 bases). V was trimmed by 2 bases and J by 5 bases, leaving 18 bases between them. Looked up from germline, CDR1 is GTSNPN and CDR2 is SVGIG (reference sequence). This CDR3 contains 15 residues. CDR3: CAWSTGGLIKTEAFF. The CDR3 nucleotides read TGTGCCTGGAGTACCGGGGGACTTATAAAGACTGAAGCTTTCTTT.

The rearrangement joins TRBV24-1 to TRBJ2-2, with 14 bases matching TRBD2. CDR1 KGHDR and CDR2 SFDVKD come from the germline V gene. V was clipped by 7 bases and J by 1 base; unmatched bases: 7. There are 18 residues in the CDR3. This chain's CDR3 is CATRGGTSGSGNTGELFF. CDR3 sequence (DNA): TGTGCCACCAGAGGGGGGACTAGCGGGAGCGGGAACACCGGGGAGCTGTTTTTT.

This chain uses TRBV7-9 with TRBJ2-1; D is unresolved. The CDR3 is 16 amino acids. Trimming left V 3 bases short and J 4 bases short, with 16 bases between. Germline values: CDR1 SEHNR, CDR2 FQNEAQ (reference sequence). The CDR3 DNA reads as TGTGCCAGCAGCTTCGAGGTGGGAATCATATACAATGAGCAGTTCTTC. Its protein is CASSFEVGIIYNEQFF. The full variable domain, completed using reference TRBV7-9 and TRBJ2-1, is DTGVSQNPRHKITKRGQNVTFRCDPISEHNRLYWYRQTLGQGPEFLTYFQNEAQLEKSRLLSDRFSAERPKGSFSTLEIQRTEQGDSAMYLCASSFEVGIIYNEQFFGPGTRLTVL.

J is TRBJ2-7 and V is TRBV11-2, with D uncertain. The CDR3 totals 14 residues. Germline V gene data show CDR1 as SGHAT and CDR2 as FQNNGV. Trimming removed 0 bases from V and 7 bases from J, with 13 bases in between. The CDR3 region is CASSLDPVANEQYF. The CDR3 region has the DNA TGTGCCAGCAGCTTAGATCCGGTAGCTAATGAGCAGTACTTC.

This chain joins TRBV7-9 and TRBJ2-6; a possible D gene is TRBD1 (6 bases). Per germline, CDR1 SEHNR and CDR2 FQNEAQ (reference sequence). V dropped 4 bases and J dropped 0 bases, with 16 bases sitting between them. The CDR3 has 18 residues. The CDR3 region is CASSSMTGTYSGANVLTF. The CDR3 coding sequence is TGTGCCAGCAGCTCAATGACAGGAACCTACTCTGGGGCCAACGTCCTGACTTTC.

J is TRBJ1-1 and V is TRBV6-2 or TRBV6-3; TRBD1 matches at 7 bases. The CDR3 totals 15 residues. Germline values: CDR1 MNHEY, CDR2 SVGEGT. The J segment lost 1 base and the V segment lost 5 bases, leaving 7 bases of the junction unmatched. The CDR3 sequence is CASSPLGQSNTEAFF. CDR3 DNA sequence: TGTGCCAGCAGTCCGCTGGGACAGTCGAACACTGAAGCTTTCTTT.

Note on this clone: This sample includes further DNA sequences coding for the same CDR3. The chain employs TRBV7-3 and TRBJ2-1; D may match TRBD1 or TRBD2 (5 bases each). The V gene's germline CDR1 is SGHTA and CDR2 FQGTGA. The CDR3 is 13 residues long. V dropped 4 bases and J dropped 6 bases, with 10 bases sitting between them. The CDR3 loop reads CASSSSGGNEQFF. The CDR3 bases are TGTGCCAGCAGCTCTTCTGGGGGCAATGAGCAGTTCTTC.

The chain is built from TRBV6-9 and TRBJ1-4; a possible D gene is TRBD1 (6 bases). V was clipped by 0 bases and J by 7 bases, with 12 bases between them. This CDR3 has 15 residues. The germline CDR1 and CDR2 sequences are MNHGY and SVAAGI. The chain's CDR3 is CASSYSQGRCEKLFF. In DNA form, the CDR3 reads TGTGCCAGCAGTTATTCGCAGGGGCGGTGTGAAAAACTGTTTTTT.

V and J are TRBV27 and TRBJ2-2; D perhaps matches TRBD2 (5 bases). The CDR3 is 16 residues long. Trimming took 6 bases from V and 3 from J, leaving 17 bases between them. CDR1 is MNHEY and CDR2 is SMNVEV in the germline V gene (reference sequence). CDR3 bases: TGTGCCAGCAGCCTCATTGCGAGGGCCGACACCGGGGAGCTGTTTTTT. Translating gives CASSLIARADTGELFF.

The rearrangement uses TRBV6-2 or TRBV6-3 and TRBJ2-3; D is unclear. V gave up 2 bases and J gave up 5 bases, with 11 bases separating them. Germline CDR1 and CDR2: MNHEY and SVGEGT. The CDR3 extends over 14 amino acids. The CDR3 DNA follows: TGTGCCAGCAGTTACAGGGTTTGGGAAGATACGCAGTATTTT. Amino acids: CASSYRVWEDTQYF.

The chain employs TRBV20-1 and TRBJ2-5, with unresolved D. Trimming left V 3 bases short and J 4 bases short, with 3 bases between. Germline loops: CDR1 DFQATT, CDR2 SNEGSKA (reference sequence). This CDR3 is built from 10 residues. DNA for the CDR3: TGCAGTGCTAGTATAGAGACCCAGTACTTC. This codes for CSASIETQYF.

The V and J genes are TRBV7-8 and TRBJ2-6; 10 bases fit TRBD2. With V trimmed by 3 bases and J by 1 base, 6 bases remained unmatched. Germline CDR1 SGHVS, CDR2 FQNEAQ. The CDR3 contains 18 residues. In DNA, the CDR3 is TGTGCCAGCAGCTTTATTCTAGCGGGAGCTTCTGGGGCCAACGTCCTGACTTTC. Its translation: CASSFILAGASGANVLTF.

The V call is TRBV7-2, the J call TRBJ2-1; 12 nucleotides align to TRBD2. The CDR3 extends over 15 amino acids. Trimming cost V 3 bases and J 6 bases; bases outside gene matches: 3. CDR1 and CDR2 from the germline V gene are SGHTA and FQGNSA. CDR3 coding DNA: TGTGCCAGCAGCTTGGGACTAGCGGGCGTCAATGAGCAGTTCTTC. Protein product: CASSLGLAGVNEQFF.

The chain carries TRBV7-8 and TRBJ1-2; D is undetermined. This CDR3 is built from 15 residues. Trimming removed 2 bases from V and 6 bases from J, with 16 bases in between. Germline assignment: CDR1 SGHVS and CDR2 FQNEAQ. CDR3: CASSLTLRGSNGYTF. In DNA, the CDR3 is TGTGCCAGCAGCTTAACCCTGAGAGGGAGCAATGGCTACACCTTC.

The rearrangement links TRBV5-1 to TRBJ1-1; 9 nucleotides agree with TRBD1. CDR3 length: 14 residues. V gave up 1 base and J gave up 3 bases; unmatched junction bases: 1. Germline lookup yields CDR1 SGHRS and CDR2 YFSETQ. CDR3 DNA sequence: TGCGCCAGCAGCTTGAGACAGGGGGACACTGAAGCTTTCTTT. This codes for CASSLRQGDTEAFF.